Presented here are 22 T cell receptor beta chains from one specimen sequenced in a study of blood T cells in healthy people across ages. A sample-barcoded 5' primer and a J-beta primer mix were used in a second PCR of about 7 to 12 cycles. Each CDR3 protein is one row after TCRdb ran MiXCR on the 5' RACE reads. The sample has some 1 million distinct CDR3 sequences; 40% to 50% are singletons. Material for sequencing was blood. These receptors originate from a woman in her fifties or sixties in good health.

This chain uses TRBV20-1 with TRBJ2-7; D is undetermined. This CDR3 is 13 amino acids long. In germline, CDR1 is DFQATT, CDR2 SNEGSKA (reference sequence). V gave up 5 bases and J gave up 0 bases, with 11 bases separating them. The CDR3 DNA is TGCAGTGCTCCCCCCATCTCCTCCTACGAGCAGTACTTC. Residues: CSAPPISSYEQYF.

This clonotype was seen a handful of times. The chain links TRBV5-5 to TRBJ2-3; D gene uncertain. The germline CDR1 and CDR2 sequences are SGHKS and YYEKEE (reference sequence). The V and J ends lost 8 bases and 4 bases respectively, with 11 bases between them. The CDR3 consists of 12 residues. The CDR3 loop reads CASEVLADTQYF. The CDR3 DNA reads as TGTGCCAGTGAGGTATTGGCAGATACGCAGTATTTT.

This chain links TRBV10-3 with TRBJ2-2, with a tentative D call TRBD2 (5 bases). V lost 10 bases to trimming and J lost 3 bases, with 12 bases between them. The CDR3 spans 13 residues. CDR1 and CDR2 from the germline V gene are ENHRY and SYGVKD. The CDR3 here is CATRSDYTGELFF. CDR3 DNA sequence: TGTGCCACCCGGTCGGACTACACCGGGGAGCTGTTTTTT.

About this clonotype: Since no conserved phenylalanine or tryptophan closes the CDR3, a read error is the likely cause. This chain connects TRBV11-2 to TRBJ2-7; 7 bases agree with TRBD1. The CDR3 length is 17 residues. The ends lost 1 base at V and 0 bases at J; junction bases unmatched: 9. Looked up from germline, CDR1 is SGHAT and CDR2 is FQNNGV. CDR3 sequence reads: CASSLVIGTVPSYEQYL. CDR3 DNA: TGTGCCAGCAGCTTAGTCATCGGGACAGTTCCCTCCTACGAGCAGTACTTA.

For the CDR3, the DNA is TGTGCCAGCAGTCATGACAGGGGGCTTCAGCCCCAGCATTTT. Residues: CASSHDRGLQPQHF. The chain carries TRBV7-2 and TRBJ1-5, with 10 positions matching TRBD1. Germline lookup yields CDR1 SGHTA and CDR2 FQGNSA. The CDR3 is made up of 14 amino acids. The V gene end was trimmed by 6 bases and the J gene end by 6 bases; junction bases not matched to a gene: 5.

The rearrangement joins TRBV2 to TRBJ2-5; the match to TRBD2 covers 13 bases. Unmatched junction bases numbered 7, after V lost 7 bases and J lost 5 bases. The CDR3 covers 15 residues. The germline V gene has CDR1 SNHLY and CDR2 FYNNEI. Here the CDR3 DNA reads TGTGCCAGCACCATGGGACTAGCGGGACGGGAGACCCAGTACTTC. This gives the protein CASTMGLAGRETQYF.

J is TRBJ2-3 and V is TRBV11-2; no clear D. Trimming removed 4 bases at V and 4 bases at J, with 12 bases between. CDR3 length: 14 amino acids. Germline V lookup: CDR1 SGHAT, CDR2 FQNNGV. The DNA of the CDR3 is TGTGCCAGCAGCTCCCCGGAAGGCCCAGATACGCAGTATTTT. Encoded protein: CASSSPEGPDTQYF.

In regard to this clonotype: Germline is not matched at one junction end, which may reflect a read error. This sequence joins TRBV6-1 and TRBJ2-1, with D uncertain. The CDR3 extends over 14 amino acids. From germline, CDR1 is MNHNS and CDR2 SASEGT. The CDR3 reads CASSLGNSCNEQFF. In nucleotides, the CDR3 is TGTGCCAGCAGTCTGGGTAACTCCTGCAATGAGCAGTTCTTC.

In this sample, this clonotype turned up a few times. The chain joins TRBV6-5 to TRBJ2-3; 8 positions agree with TRBD2. CDR1 is MNHEY, CDR2 SVGAGI, per germline. J was trimmed by 3 bases and V by 4 bases; bases with no gene match: 18. CDR3 size: 19 residues. The CDR3 loop is CASSSIVGGRRGGTDTQYF. The CDR3 coding sequence is TGTGCCAGCAGTTCCATTGTTGGCGGGAGGAGAGGTGGGACAGATACGCAGTATTTT.

This chain uses TRBV10-3 with TRBJ1-1; D gene uncertain. This CDR3 has 16 residues. Trimming stripped 3 bases from V and 0 bases from J, with 14 bases between. CDR1 and CDR2 (germline): ENHRY, SYGVKD. CDR3 residues: CAISEQTWGLNTEAFF. The CDR3 region has the DNA TGTGCCATCAGTGAACAGACTTGGGGATTGAACACTGAAGCTTTCTTT.

The rearrangement joins TRBV6-6 to TRBJ1-1, with a tentative D call TRBD1 (5 bases). The V end lost 2 bases, the J end lost 3 bases, and 10 bases lay between the germline ends. This CDR3 contains 14 residues. Germline CDR1 MNHNY, CDR2 SVGAGI (reference sequence). The CDR3 loop reads CASSYRGKDTEAFF. In DNA, the CDR3 is TGTGCCAGCAGTTACAGGGGCAAGGACACTGAAGCTTTCTTT.

This clonotype showed up just a few times. The V call is TRBV27, the J call TRBJ2-7; D is possibly TRBD1 (6 bases). CDR3 length equals 13 residues. V was trimmed by 6 bases and J by 0 bases, leaving 9 bases between them. From germline, CDR1 is MNHEY and CDR2 SMNVEV (reference sequence). The CDR3 loop is CASRGASSYEQYF. CDR3 in DNA: TGTGCCAGCAGGGGGGCCAGCTCCTACGAGCAGTACTTC.

This clonotype was seen more than once but under ten times. The V gene is TRBV20-1, the J gene TRBJ1-2, with TRBD1 matching 10 bases. Germline trimming cut 7 bases from V and 2 bases from J; bases unmatched to any gene: 10. Germline V gives CDR1 DFQATT, CDR2 SNEGSKA (reference sequence). The length of the CDR3 is 15 residues. The CDR3 protein is CSVPTLDRGNYGYTF. Here the CDR3 DNA reads TGCAGTGTTCCCACCCTGGACAGGGGGAACTATGGCTACACCTTC.

This clonotype came up once. The rearrangement joins TRBV5-1 to TRBJ2-3; D is ambiguous. Per germline, CDR1 SGHRS and CDR2 YFSETQ. The CDR3 is 14 amino acids. Trimming stripped 3 bases from V and 2 bases from J, with 10 bases between. The CDR3 nucleotides are TGCGCCAGCAGCTCATCTAATCCCACAGATACGCAGTATTTT. This encodes CASSSSNPTDTQYF. The whole variable domain, remainder taken from reference TRBV5-1 and TRBJ2-3, is KAGVTQTPRYLIKTRGQQVTLSCSPISGHRSVSWYQQTPGQGLQFLFEYFSETQRNKGNFPGRFSGRQFSNSRSEMNVSTLELGDSALYLCASSSSNPTDTQYFGPGTRLTVL.

This rearrangement joins TRBV7-9 to TRBJ2-3; no clear D gene. V lost 1 base, J lost 6 bases, and 8 bases lay in between. Germline CDR1 is SEHNR and CDR2 is FQNEAQ (reference sequence). This CDR3 is 13 amino acids long. The DNA for the CDR3 is TGTGCCAGCAGCTTAGAGAATCGGGATACGCAGTATTTT. It translates to CASSLENRDTQYF.

The chain links TRBV20-1 to TRBJ2-1; 11 nucleotides line up with TRBD2. Germline CDR1 and CDR2: DFQATT and SNEGSKA (reference sequence). J was trimmed by 3 bases and V by 2 bases; bases with no gene match: 12. CDR3 length: 18 amino acids. The CDR3 spells CSARLALGTSGFYNEQFF. The CDR3 coding sequence is TGCAGTGCTAGATTAGCCCTAGGGACTAGCGGTTTCTACAATGAGCAGTTCTTC.

On this clonotype: A much larger clone differs from this one at a single base, so this may be a read error. The V call is TRBV29-1, the J call TRBJ2-1; D is perhaps TRBD2 (6 bases). Trimming shortened V by 4 bases and J by 9 bases, and 16 bases separated the two germline ends. CDR1 is SQVTM and CDR2 is ANQGSEA in the germline V gene. The CDR3 is 13 amino acids. This chain's CDR3 is CSVATTSRSEQFF. The CDR3 DNA sequence: TGCAGCGTTGCCACCACTAGCCGGAGTGAGCAGTTCTTC.

This clonotype was recorded only once. Here the CDR3 DNA reads TGTGCCACCAGTGATACCCGCAGGGGTAGCGGGAGAATTAATGAGCAGTTCTTC. Translation gives CATSDTRRGSGRINEQFF. The chain has TRBV24-1 and TRBJ2-1; TRBD2 matches 9 bases. With V trimmed by 3 bases and J by 7 bases, 15 bases remained unmatched. CDR1 and CDR2 from the germline V gene are KGHDR and SFDVKD. The CDR3 is made up of 18 amino acids.

This clonotype was picked up a small number of times. V and J are TRBV27 and TRBJ2-4, with D possibly TRBD2 on 6 matching bases. Germline assignment: CDR1 MNHEY and CDR2 SMNVEV (reference sequence). Trimming removed 5 bases from V and 8 bases from J, with 16 bases in between. This CDR3 region has 14 residues. This CDR3 is CASSLRRAVDIQYF. The CDR3 region has the DNA TGTGCCAGCAGTCTCAGGAGGGCCGTGGACATTCAGTACTTC.

The chain uses TRBV6-6 and TRBJ1-1; D unclear. Germline V gene data show CDR1 as MNHNY and CDR2 as SVGAGI (reference sequence). V lost 6 bases and J lost 1, with 9 bases in between. CDR3 length: 13 residues. The CDR3 coding sequence is TGTGCCAGCAGGTACAGAGAGAACACTGAAGCTTTCTTT. This codes for CASRYRENTEAFF.

This clonotype occurred many times. The V call is TRBV28, the J call TRBJ2-6, with D perhaps matching TRBD1 or TRBD2 (5 bases each). From germline, CDR1 is MDHEN and CDR2 SYDVKM. V was cut by 5 bases and J by 0 bases, with 11 bases left in between. This CDR3 is 16 amino acids long. The CDR3 loop reads CASSPPGGSGANVLTF. The CDR3 nucleotides read TGTGCCAGCAGTCCCCCTGGGGGCTCTGGGGCCAACGTCCTGACTTTC.

This clonotype was found a few times. The CDR3 here is CASRLTGLETQYF. CDR3 bases: TGTGCCAGCAGGTTAACAGGGTTAGAGACCCAGTACTTC. The chain couples TRBV12-3 or TRBV12-4 to TRBJ2-5; D might be TRBD1 (6 bases). CDR3 length: 13 amino acids. Deletions cut 6 bases from V and 4 bases from J, with 12 bases between.